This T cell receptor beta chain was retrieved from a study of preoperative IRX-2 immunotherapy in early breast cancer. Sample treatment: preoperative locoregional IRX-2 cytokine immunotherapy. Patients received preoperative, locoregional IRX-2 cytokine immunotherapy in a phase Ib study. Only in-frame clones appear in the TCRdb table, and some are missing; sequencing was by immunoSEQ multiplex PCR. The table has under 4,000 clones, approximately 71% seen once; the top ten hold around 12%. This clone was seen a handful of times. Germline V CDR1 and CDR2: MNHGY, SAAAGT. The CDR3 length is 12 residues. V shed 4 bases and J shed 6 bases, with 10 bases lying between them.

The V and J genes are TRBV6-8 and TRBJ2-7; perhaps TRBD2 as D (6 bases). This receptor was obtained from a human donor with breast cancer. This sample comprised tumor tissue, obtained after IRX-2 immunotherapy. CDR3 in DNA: TGTGCCAGCAGTTTGGAGGGAGGCGAGCAGTACTTC. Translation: CASSLEGGEQYF.